This TCR beta chain was sequenced for a study of regulatory T cells in long-lasting Graves disease. This clonotype was observed at least ten times. Its antigen is currently unknown. Germline-derived CDR1 and CDR2 are DFQATT and SNEGSKA (reference sequence). Trimming removed 1 base from V and 6 bases from J; junction bases left unmatched: 6. CDR3 length: 14 residues. Both iRepertoire HTBI primers and Arm-PCR of CDR3 regions were used to build the TCR beta libraries. TCRdb reprocessed the multiplex PCR reads via MiXCR and lists one record per CDR3 protein. The sample lists about 420,000 distinct CDR3 sequences; 16% were seen once. Indicated time point: newly diagnosed GD, antithyroid drugs for less than 3 months. Preparation of the TCR library used RNA extracted from PBMCs. Study-wide results and caveats: More public clonotypes were shared by persistent patients (2,741) than by new patients (about 1,000).

A further study also used this sample, focusing on T cells in Graves' hyperthyroidism and ophthalmopathy. That work adds: The model foresaw ophthalmopathy a median 6.5 months prior to onset.

The specimen comprised peripheral blood mononuclear cells (PBMCs), sampled at new diagnosis, from a patient treated with antithyroid drugs. The sequence was obtained from a woman aged 18-30 years with Graves disease. The chain recombines TRBV20-1 with TRBJ2-3, with 8 bases identical to TRBD2. The CDR3 DNA is TGCAGTGCTAGAGTGCTAGCGGGTGTCGATACGCAGTATTTT. It is translated as CSARVLAGVDTQYF.